Detailed here is one T cell receptor (beta chain). This clonotype was seen a few times. The specificity of this receptor is unknown. No quality values exist for individual bases; no much larger clone is one base distant. The data derive from a study of T cells after yellow fever vaccination (dated by TCRdb to between 2018 and 2021). For the study in its entirety: The SMART-Seq v4 Ultra Low Input RNA kit was used to prepare libraries from fractions with low cell numbers. Bulk TCR alpha and beta repertoires were sequenced longitudinally to track T-cell clones before and after primary and booster YFV17D yellow fever vaccination. Two healthy male donors, one aged 18 to 29 and one aged 30 to 40 years, made up the cohort. Blood samples were taken at several timepoints before and after primary and secondary immunization, and bulk PBMC replicates and cell subsets were isolated.

The instrument given in TCRdb is Illumina NovaSeq 6000. TCR cDNA was synthesized by 5'RACE template switching, through which a universal primer site and unique molecular identifiers were introduced. Priming of cDNA synthesis was performed from both the TCR alpha and TCR beta constant segments. Two PCR steps were used to amplify libraries, with sample barcodes and sequencing adapters being added in the second step. Sequencing of the libraries was done on either Illumina HiSeq 2500 (2x100 bp) or NovaSeq (2x150 bp). Under the source paper's analysis protocol: Demultiplexing of reads and collapsing into UMI consensus sequences were performed with MIGEC, and V(D)J alignment was carried out with MiXCR. Using edgeR on replicate PBMC samples, clonotypes were called vaccine-responding if FDR was below 0.01 and the log2 fold change was above 5 up to day 15. Each bulk clonotype received a CD4 or CD8 identity based on whether the sequenced CD4 or CD8 repertoire contained that clonotype at higher abundance. TCRdb's own reprocessing of the public reads used fastp at Q25 and MiXCR and kept productive beta chains. Entries that share a CDR3 protein sequence are merged under the most common genes and DNA. The V and J calls here are based on TCRdb, not the publication. In this sample the table shows 120,000 or so distinct CDR3 sequences, around 9.8% of which occur a single time. Approximately 39% of the sample comes from the top ten.

Beyond this particular receptor, the publication reports: Because the study included only a couple of donors, the extent to which the findings can be generalized is limited. Most clones expanded after primary vaccination (about 95% of CD4 and about 85% of CD8) were re-detected after the booster, suggesting that broad memory maintenance occurred. Compared with the primary T-cell response, the secondary T-cell response was weaker but faster, peaking on day 5 rather than day 15. A small fraction of clonotypes showed up in both the CD4 and CD8 compartments, probably as a result of convergent recombination. FACS-sorted repertoires could contain abundant contaminating clonotypes from the bulk population, so computational filtering was required.

The CDR3 measures 17 amino acids from cysteine to phenylalanine. Only CDR3 DNA is held: 51 bases, read in frame from base 1. Trimming removed 4 bases from V and 4 bases from J; the gene matches leave 6 bases unexplained. The germline V gene gives CDR1 as SGHRS and CDR2 as YFSETQ. The sample's treatment or condition label, decoded: live attenuated yellow fever vaccine strain. A standard Ficoll-Paque protocol was used to isolate PBMCs from peripheral blood. Dynabeads CD4 and CD8 positive selection kits were used to isolate the CD4 and CD8 T-cell fractions. TriZol was used to extract RNA from bulk PBMCs, CD4 and CD8 fractions, and dextramer-positive and dextramer-negative fractions.

This sample comprised CD8+ T cells sorted from PBMCs, obtained on the day of the yellow fever booster vaccination. This sequence uses TRBV5-1 and TRBJ2-1; 15 nucleotides in the junction match TRBD2. The source of this sequence is a man younger than 35 who received the YFV17D yellow fever vaccine. In nucleotides, the sequence is TGCGCCAGCAGCCCAGGGACTAGCGGGGGGATTTACAATGAGCAGTTCTTC. Its translation is CASSPGTSGGIYNEQFF.